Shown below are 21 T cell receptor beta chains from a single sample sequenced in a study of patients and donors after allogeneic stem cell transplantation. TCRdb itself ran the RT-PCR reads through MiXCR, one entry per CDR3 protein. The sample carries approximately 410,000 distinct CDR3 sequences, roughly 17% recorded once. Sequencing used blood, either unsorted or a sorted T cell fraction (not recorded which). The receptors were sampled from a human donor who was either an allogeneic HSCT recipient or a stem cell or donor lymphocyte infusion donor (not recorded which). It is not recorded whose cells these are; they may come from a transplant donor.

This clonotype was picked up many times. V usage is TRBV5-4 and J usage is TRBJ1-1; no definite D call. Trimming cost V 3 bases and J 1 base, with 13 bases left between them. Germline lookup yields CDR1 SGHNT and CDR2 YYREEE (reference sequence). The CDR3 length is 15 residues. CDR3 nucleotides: TGTGCCAGCAGCTCAGCACAGAACCCGAACACTGAAGCTTTCTTT. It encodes CASSSAQNPNTEAFF.

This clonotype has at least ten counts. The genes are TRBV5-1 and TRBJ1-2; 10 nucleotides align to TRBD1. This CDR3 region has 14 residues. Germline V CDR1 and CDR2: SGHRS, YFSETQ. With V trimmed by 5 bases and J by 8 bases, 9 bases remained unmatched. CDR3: CASRPGQGRQGYTF. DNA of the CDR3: TGCGCCAGCAGGCCGGGACAGGGGCGTCAAGGCTACACCTTC.

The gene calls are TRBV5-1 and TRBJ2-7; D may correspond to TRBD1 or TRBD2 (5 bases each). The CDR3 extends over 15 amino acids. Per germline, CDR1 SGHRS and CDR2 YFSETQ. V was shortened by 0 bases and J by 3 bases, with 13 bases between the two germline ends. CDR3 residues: CASSLDSGTYYEQYF. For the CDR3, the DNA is TGCGCCAGCAGCTTGGATTCCGGGACCTACTACGAGCAGTACTTC.

The CDR3 reads CASSPWTGDLAKNIQYF. CDR3 nucleotide sequence: TGTGCCAGCTCACCCTGGACAGGGGACTTAGCCAAAAACATTCAGTACTTC. The rearrangement uses TRBV18 and TRBJ2-4, with 9 bases that match TRBD1. V shed 3 bases, J shed 0 bases, and the junction held 6 bases outside the gene matches. The germline CDR1 and CDR2 sequences are KGHSH and LQKENI. The CDR3 extends over 17 amino acids.

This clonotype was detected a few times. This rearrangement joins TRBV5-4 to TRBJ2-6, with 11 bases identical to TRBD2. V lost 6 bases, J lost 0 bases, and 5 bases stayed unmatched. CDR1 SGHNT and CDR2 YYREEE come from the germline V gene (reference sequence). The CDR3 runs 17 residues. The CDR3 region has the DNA TGTGCCAGCACCTATAGCGGGGGGGCCTCTGGGGCCAACGTCCTGACTTTC. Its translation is CASTYSGGASGANVLTF.

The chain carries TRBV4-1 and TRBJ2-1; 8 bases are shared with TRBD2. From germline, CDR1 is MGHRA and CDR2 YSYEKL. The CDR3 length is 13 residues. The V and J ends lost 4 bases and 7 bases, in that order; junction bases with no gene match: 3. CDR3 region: CASSLSGINEQFF. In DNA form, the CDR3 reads TGCGCCAGCAGCCTTAGCGGGATAAATGAGCAGTTCTTC.

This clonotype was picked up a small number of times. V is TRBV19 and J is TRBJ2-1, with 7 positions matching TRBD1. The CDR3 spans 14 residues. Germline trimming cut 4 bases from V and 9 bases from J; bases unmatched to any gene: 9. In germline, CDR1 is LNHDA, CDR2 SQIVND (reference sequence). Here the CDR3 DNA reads TGTGCCAGTAGTACGGCGGGCTACAGGGGTGAGCAGTTCTTC. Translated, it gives CASSTAGYRGEQFF.

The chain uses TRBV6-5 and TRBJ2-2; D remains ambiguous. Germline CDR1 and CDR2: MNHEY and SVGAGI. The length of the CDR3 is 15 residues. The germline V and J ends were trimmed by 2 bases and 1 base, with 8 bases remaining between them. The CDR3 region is CASSYTGLNTGELFF. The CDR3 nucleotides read TGTGCCAGCAGTTACACGGGTCTGAACACCGGGGAGCTGTTTTTT.

The CDR3 region is CASSLETSGGAPDTQYF. In DNA, the CDR3 is TGCGCCAGCAGCTTGGAGACTAGCGGGGGGGCCCCAGATACGCAGTATTTT. J is TRBJ2-3 and V is TRBV5-1; 14 bases map to TRBD2. The CDR3 is 17 amino acids. The V segment lost 0 bases and the J segment 4 bases; nucleotides outside the gene matches: 4. Looked up from germline, CDR1 is SGHRS and CDR2 is YFSETQ. The entire variable domain, with the rest obtained from reference TRBV5-1 and TRBJ2-3, is as follows: KAGVTQTPRYLIKTRGQQVTLSCSPISGHRSVSWYQQTPGQGLQFLFEYFSETQRNKGNFPGRFSGRQFSNSRSEMNVSTLELGDSALYLCASSLETSGGAPDTQYFGPGTRLTVL.

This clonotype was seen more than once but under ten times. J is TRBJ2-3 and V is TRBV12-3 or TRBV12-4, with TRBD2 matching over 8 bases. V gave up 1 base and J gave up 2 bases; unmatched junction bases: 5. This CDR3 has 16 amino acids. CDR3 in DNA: TGTGCCAGCAGTTTAGAACTAGCGGCGATCACAGATACGCAGTATTTT. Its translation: CASSLELAAITDTQYF.

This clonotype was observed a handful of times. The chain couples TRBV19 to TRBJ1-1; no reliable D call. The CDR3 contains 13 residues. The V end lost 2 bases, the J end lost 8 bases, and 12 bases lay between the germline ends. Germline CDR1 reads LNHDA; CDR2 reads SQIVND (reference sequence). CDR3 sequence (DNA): TGTGCCAGTAGTATACAGCCTTTGAGGGAAGCTTTCTTT. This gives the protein CASSIQPLREAFF.

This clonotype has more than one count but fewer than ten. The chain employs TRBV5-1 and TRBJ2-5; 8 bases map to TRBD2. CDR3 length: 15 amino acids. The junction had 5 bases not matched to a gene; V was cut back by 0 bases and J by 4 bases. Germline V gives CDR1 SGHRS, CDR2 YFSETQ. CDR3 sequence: CASSLGAAGVETQYF. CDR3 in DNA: TGCGCCAGCAGCTTGGGAGCAGCGGGGGTAGAGACCCAGTACTTC.

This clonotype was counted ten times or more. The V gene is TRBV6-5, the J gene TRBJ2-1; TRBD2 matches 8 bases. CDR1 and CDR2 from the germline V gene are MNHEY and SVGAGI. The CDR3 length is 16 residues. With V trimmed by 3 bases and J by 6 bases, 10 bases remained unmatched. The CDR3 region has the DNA TGTGCCAGCAGTTATGGATCCGGACTAGCCGGCAATGAGCAGTTCTTC. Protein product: CASSYGSGLAGNEQFF.

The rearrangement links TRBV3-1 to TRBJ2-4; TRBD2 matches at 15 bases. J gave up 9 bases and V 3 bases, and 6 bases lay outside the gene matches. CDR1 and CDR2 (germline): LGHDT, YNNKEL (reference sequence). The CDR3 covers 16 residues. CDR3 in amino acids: CASSHRTSGRGGIQYF. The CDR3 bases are TGTGCCAGCAGCCACCGGACTAGCGGGAGGGGAGGCATTCAGTACTTC.

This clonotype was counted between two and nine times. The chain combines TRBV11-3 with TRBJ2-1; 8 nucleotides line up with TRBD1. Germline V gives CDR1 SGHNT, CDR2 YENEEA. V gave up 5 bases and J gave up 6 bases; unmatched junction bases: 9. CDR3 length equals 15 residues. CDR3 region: CASSPRQGRVNEQFF. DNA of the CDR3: TGTGCCAGCAGCCCCAGACAGGGGCGCGTCAATGAGCAGTTCTTC.

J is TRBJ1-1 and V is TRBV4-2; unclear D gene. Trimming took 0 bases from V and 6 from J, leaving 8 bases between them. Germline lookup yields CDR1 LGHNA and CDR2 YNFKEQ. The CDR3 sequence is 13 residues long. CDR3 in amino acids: CASSQDRAAEAFF. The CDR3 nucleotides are TGTGCCAGCAGCCAAGACCGGGCGGCTGAAGCTTTCTTT.

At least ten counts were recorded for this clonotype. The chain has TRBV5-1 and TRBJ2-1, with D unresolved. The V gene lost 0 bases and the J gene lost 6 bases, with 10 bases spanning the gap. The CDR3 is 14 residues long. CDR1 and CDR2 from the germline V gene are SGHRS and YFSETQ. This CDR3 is CASSLGLWGNEQFF. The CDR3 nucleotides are TGCGCCAGCAGCTTGGGTCTCTGGGGCAATGAGCAGTTCTTC.

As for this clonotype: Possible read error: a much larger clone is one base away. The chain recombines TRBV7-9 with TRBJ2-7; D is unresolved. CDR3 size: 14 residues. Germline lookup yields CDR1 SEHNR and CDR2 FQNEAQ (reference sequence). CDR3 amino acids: CTSSQGRASYEQYF. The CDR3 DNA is TGTACCAGCAGCCAAGGCCGCGCGAGCTACGAGCAGTACTTC.

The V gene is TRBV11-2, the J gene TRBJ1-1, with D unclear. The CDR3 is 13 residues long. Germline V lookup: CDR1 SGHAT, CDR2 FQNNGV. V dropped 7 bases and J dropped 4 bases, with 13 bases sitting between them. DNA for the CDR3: TGTGCCAGCACCCTTTCTTGGGGCACTGAAGCTTTCTTT. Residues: CASTLSWGTEAFF.

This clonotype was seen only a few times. This chain's CDR3 is CAAAQRGDTDTQYF. The CDR3 DNA reads TGTGCCGCCGCTCAGCGGGGTGACACAGATACGCAGTATTTT. The V call is TRBV10-3, the J call TRBJ2-3, with TRBD2 identical over 7 bases. Germline values: CDR1 ENHRY, CDR2 SYGVKD. CDR3 length: 14 amino acids. After removal of 11 bases from V and 2 bases from J, the junction contained 10 bases not matched to a gene.

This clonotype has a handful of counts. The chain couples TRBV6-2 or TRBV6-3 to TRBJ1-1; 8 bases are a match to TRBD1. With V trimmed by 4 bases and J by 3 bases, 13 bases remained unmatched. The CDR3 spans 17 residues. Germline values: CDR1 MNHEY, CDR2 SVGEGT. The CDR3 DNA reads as TGTGCCAGCAGTTTTGGACAGGGAGGTCTTTCGTACACTGAAGCTTTCTTT. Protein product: CASSFGQGGLSYTEAFF.